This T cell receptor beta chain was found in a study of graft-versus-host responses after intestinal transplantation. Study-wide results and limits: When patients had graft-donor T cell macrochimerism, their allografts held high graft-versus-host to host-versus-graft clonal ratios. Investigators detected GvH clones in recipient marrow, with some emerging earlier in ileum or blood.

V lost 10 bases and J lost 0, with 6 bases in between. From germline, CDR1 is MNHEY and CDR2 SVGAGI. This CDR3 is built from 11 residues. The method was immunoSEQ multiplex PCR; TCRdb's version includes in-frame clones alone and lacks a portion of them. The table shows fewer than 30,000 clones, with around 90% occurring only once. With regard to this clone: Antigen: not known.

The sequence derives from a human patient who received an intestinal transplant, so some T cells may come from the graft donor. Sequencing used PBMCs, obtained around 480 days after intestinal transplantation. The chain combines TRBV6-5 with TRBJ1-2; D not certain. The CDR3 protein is CAIQTNYGYTF. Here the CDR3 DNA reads TGTGCCATCCAAACTAACTATGGCTACACCTTC.